This TCR beta chain derives from a study of T cells after yellow fever vaccination. General study results and limits: Post-booster reappearance was seen for most primary-vaccination clones (about 95% CD4, roughly 86% CD8). Sorted repertoires could include abundant contaminating clonotypes from bulk cells. On re-exposure, the response was weaker but peaked faster, at day 5 versus 15.

MiXCR was run by TCRdb on the 5' RACE reads, yielding one entry per CDR3 protein. The sample holds around 530,000 distinct CDR3 sequences, 17% seen once. With 0 bases removed from V and 10 bases from J, the gap between germline ends came to 14 bases. The CDR3 is made up of 14 amino acids. From germline, CDR1 is SGHRS and CDR2 YFSETQ. Worth noting for this clonotype: As yet, its antigen is unknown.

The sequence was obtained from a man aged 18 to 30 who received the YFV17D yellow fever vaccine. The chain recombines TRBV5-1 with TRBJ2-1; D uncertain. The material sequenced was PBMCs, taken 5 to 6 days after the first yellow fever vaccination. The CDR3 region has the DNA TGCGCCAGCAGCTTGGGGGATGGGGTTGGCGAGCAGTTCTTC. It yields the protein CASSLGDGVGEQFF.